Each of the 30 T cell receptor beta chains below was sequenced from the same sample in a study of a mutant IDH1 vaccine in newly diagnosed glioma. Their antigens are not known. Libraries were prepared by immunoSEQ multiplex PCR; TCRdb keeps only in-frame clonotypes and omits some of them. Of around 50,000 clones listed, more than 65% were seen once; the top ten hold less than 7.5%. Noted time point: week 35, safety follow-up. Topical imiquimod accompanied each vaccine dose, which consisted of 300 ug of mutant IDH1 20-mer peptide. This sample comprised PBMCs, obtained from a glioma patient whose treatment included an IDH1 peptide vaccine. These receptors were collected from a man between 40 and 49 years old with glioma.

The J gene is TRBJ1-2, the V gene TRBV29-1, with D unclear. Per the germline V gene, CDR1 is SQVTM and CDR2 is ANQGSEA. This CDR3 spans 13 amino acids. The V end was cut by 3 bases, the J end by 2 bases, with 10 bases between. In DNA form, the CDR3 reads TGCAGCGTTGATTCTTTTTTAAACTATGGCTACACCTTC. Residues: CSVDSFLNYGYTF.

The J gene is TRBJ1-1, the V gene TRBV19, with D tentatively TRBD1 (6 bases). Germline values: CDR1 LNHDA, CDR2 SQIVND (reference sequence). Trimming removed 8 bases at V and 2 bases at J, with 18 bases between. This CDR3 contains 15 residues. CDR3 residues: CASAQTATGNTEAFF. As DNA, the CDR3 is TGTGCCAGTGCACAAACCGCGACAGGCAACACTGAAGCTTTCTTT. Full variable domain (missing parts from reference TRBV19 and TRBJ1-1): DGGITQSPKYLFRKEGQNVTLSCEQNLNHDAMYWYRQDPGQGLRLIYYSQIVNDFQKGDIAEGYSVSREKKESFPLTVTSAQKNPTAFYLCASAQTATGNTEAFFGQGTRLTVV.

V usage is TRBV10-2 and J usage is TRBJ2-4, with 7 bases matching TRBD2. In germline, CDR1 is WSHSY, CDR2 SAAADI. The ends lost 1 base at V and 4 bases at J; junction bases unmatched: 4. This CDR3 region has 15 residues. The CDR3 loop reads CASSEFTGGKNIQYF. CDR3 coding DNA: TGCGCCAGCAGTGAGTTTACGGGGGGAAAAAACATTCAGTACTTC.

The genes are TRBV7-9 and TRBJ2-1; D remains unclear. The V and J ends lost 4 bases and 4 bases respectively, with 17 bases between them. The germline CDR1 and CDR2 sequences are SEHNR and FQNEAQ (reference sequence). CDR3 length equals 16 residues. CDR3: CASSSPPPLGYNEQFF. For the CDR3, the DNA is TGTGCCAGCAGCTCCCCACCCCCGCTAGGATACAATGAGCAGTTCTTC.

The chain has TRBV4-2 and TRBJ1-5; no definite D call. The V gene's germline CDR1 is LGHNA and CDR2 YNFKEQ. The ends were cut back, 0 bases at V and 4 bases at J, with 10 bases in the middle. The CDR3 extends over 15 amino acids. The CDR3 nucleotides read TGTGCCAGCAGCCAAGATTGGACCCTTAATCAGCCCCAGCATTTT. This translates into CASSQDWTLNQPQHF.

This chain connects TRBV7-8 to TRBJ1-5; D possibly corresponds to TRBD1 (6 bases). CDR1 and CDR2 from the germline V gene are SGHVS and FQNEAQ. V lost 4 bases to trimming and J lost 5 bases, with 9 bases between them. This CDR3 is 13 amino acids long. CDR3 protein: CASSSGTYQPQHF. CDR3 nucleotides: TGTGCCAGCAGCTCCGGGACATATCAGCCCCAGCATTTT.

V usage is TRBV9 and J usage is TRBJ1-3, with a weak D call TRBD1 (6 bases). CDR1 SGDLS and CDR2 YYNGEE come from the germline V gene. The length of the CDR3 is 17 residues. Trimming took 6 bases from V and 0 from J, leaving 19 bases between them. The CDR3 spells CASTGRAGAFSGNTIYF. The DNA of the CDR3 is TGTGCCAGCACCGGCCGGGCGGGGGCCTTCTCTGGAAACACCATATATTTT.

V is TRBV7-9 and J is TRBJ2-2, with D perhaps TRBD1 (5 bases). V gave up 1 base and J gave up 6 bases, with 15 bases separating them. This CDR3 comprises 16 residues. Germline CDR1 reads SEHNR; CDR2 reads FQNEAQ (reference sequence). The CDR3 region has the DNA TGTGCCAGCAGCTTAGAGTCCACAGGTCGGTCCGGGGAGCTGTTTTTT. It translates to CASSLESTGRSGELFF. The full variable domain, rest sourced from reference TRBV7-9 and TRBJ2-2, is DTGVSQNPRHKITKRGQNVTFRCDPISEHNRLYWYRQTLGQGPEFLTYFQNEAQLEKSRLLSDRFSAERPKGSFSTLEIQRTEQGDSAMYLCASSLESTGRSGELFFGEGSRLTVL.

This clone was recorded a few times. This chain uses TRBV2 with TRBJ2-1; TRBD1 aligns across 7 bases. Germline trimming cut 8 bases from V and 3 bases from J; bases unmatched to any gene: 10. Germline lookup yields CDR1 SNHLY and CDR2 FYNNEI. The CDR3 runs to 15 residues. DNA of the CDR3: TGTGCCAGCGCAGACAGGGTTGAGATCTACAATGAGCAGTTCTTC. This encodes CASADRVEIYNEQFF.

The chain uses TRBV19 and TRBJ1-1; 9 nucleotides line up with TRBD1. The CDR3 totals 18 residues. Trimming removed 7 bases from V and 4 bases from J; junction bases left unmatched: 19. Germline CDR1 is LNHDA and CDR2 is SQIVND (reference sequence). The CDR3 nucleotides are TGTGCCAGTACTCGCAAGGGAACAGGGGGCTCACGGGGCACTGAAGCTTTCTTT. Translation: CASTRKGTGGSRGTEAFF.

This chain joins TRBV7-9 and TRBJ1-4; D unresolved. The CDR3 covers 14 residues. CDR1 SEHNR and CDR2 FQNEAQ come from the germline V gene (reference sequence). Trimming took off 5 bases at V and 10 bases at J, with 17 bases between the two ends. In nucleotides, the CDR3 is TGTGCCAGCAGCCTCGGAGACACAACCGGAAAACTGTTTTTT. Translation: CASSLGDTTGKLFF.

This clone was seen a handful of times. The chain is built from TRBV5-3 and TRBJ1-2; D gene ambiguous. TRBV5-3 is an ORF for which the function is uncertain. This CDR3 has 11 amino acids. Trimming cost V 1 base and J 8 bases, with 6 bases left between them. CDR3: CARSLFGGYTF. The CDR3 nucleotides are TGTGCCAGAAGCTTGTTTGGGGGCTACACCTTC.

A few counts support this clone. J is TRBJ1-1 and V is TRBV27; D unresolved. V lost 5 bases and J lost 1, with 11 bases in between. The CDR3 has 14 residues. Germline V gene sequence: CDR1 MNHEY, CDR2 SMNVEV (reference sequence). In DNA, the CDR3 is TGTGCCAGCAGTACCACTTGGGGGAACACTGAAGCTTTCTTT. It encodes CASSTTWGNTEAFF.

This clone was counted between two and nine times. V and J are TRBV7-8 and TRBJ1-2; 11 bases are shared with TRBD1. The V gene's germline CDR1 is SGHVS and CDR2 FQNEAQ. V was pared by 4 bases and J by 6 bases, with 4 bases of the junction left unmatched. The CDR3 has 14 amino acids. The CDR3 DNA follows: TGTGCCAGCAGCTCGAGGACAGGGGGCGATGGCTACACCTTC. It codes for CASSSRTGGDGYTF.

The genes are TRBV7-9 and TRBJ1-1; no firm D call. Trimming stripped 2 bases from V and 0 bases from J, with 10 bases between. Germline CDR1 is SEHNR and CDR2 is FQNEAQ (reference sequence). The CDR3 extends over 15 amino acids. The CDR3 reads CASSLPTGMNTEAFF. In nucleotides, the CDR3 is TGTGCCAGCAGCTTACCAACCGGGATGAACACTGAAGCTTTCTTT.

A few counts support this clone. V and J are TRBV11-2 and TRBJ2-2; unclear D gene. Germline lookup yields CDR1 SGHAT and CDR2 FQNNGV. Trimming shortened V by 3 bases and J by 0 bases, and 5 bases separated the two germline ends. The CDR3 loop spans 14 amino acids. The CDR3 is CASSFAPNTGELFF. CDR3 nucleotide sequence: TGTGCCAGCAGCTTTGCACCGAACACCGGGGAGCTGTTTTTT. Full variable domain (remainder filled in from reference TRBV11-2 and TRBJ2-2): EAGVAQSPRYKIIEKRQSVAFWCNPISGHATLYWYQQILGQGPKLLIQFQNNGVVDDSQLPKDRFSAERLKGVDSTLKIQPAKLEDSAVYLCASSFAPNTGELFFGEGSRLTVL.

There are a few counts of this clone. Here the CDR3 reads CASSYSGQGRGPQHF. CDR3 coding DNA: TGTGCCAGCAGTTACTCGGGGCAGGGGAGAGGGCCCCAGCATTTT. This sequence joins TRBV6-6 and TRBJ1-5, with D possibly being TRBD1 (6 bases). Per germline, CDR1 MNHNY and CDR2 SVGAGI (reference sequence). Trimming took off 0 bases at V and 9 bases at J, with 15 bases between the two ends. CDR3 length: 15 amino acids.

The gene calls are TRBV2 and TRBJ2-3; D is unclear. The CDR3 contains 14 residues. Between the trimmed V and J ends, which lost 7 bases and 2 bases, there was a span of 13 bases. The germline CDR1 and CDR2 sequences are SNHLY and FYNNEI. The CDR3 sequence is CASMGGSYTDTQYF. The CDR3 DNA sequence: TGTGCCAGCATGGGTGGGTCATACACAGATACGCAGTATTTT.

V is TRBV5-1 and J is TRBJ1-6, with 9 nucleotides matching TRBD1. Trimming cost V 2 bases and J 7 bases; bases outside gene matches: 7. CDR1 SGHRS and CDR2 YFSETQ come from the germline V gene. The CDR3 totals 16 residues. DNA for the CDR3: TGCGCCAGCAGCTTAGAAGGGACAGGGTTGAATTCACCCCTCCACTTT. Translating gives CASSLEGTGLNSPLHF.

This clone was observed a handful of times. The chain recombines TRBV2 with TRBJ1-1, with D unclear. The germline gives CDR1 SNHLY, CDR2 FYNNEI. The CDR3 totals 11 residues. Trimming left V 8 bases short and J 6 bases short, with 10 bases between. The DNA for the CDR3 is TGTGCCAGCGAGGTCCGGGCTGAAGCTTTCTTT. Amino acid sequence: CASEVRAEAFF.

The CDR3 nucleotides read TGTGCCAGCAGACCCCAATCCTACGAGCAGTACTTC. As protein: CASRPQSYEQYF. V and J are TRBV6-6 and TRBJ2-7; no reliable D call. V was clipped by 6 bases and J by 1 base, with 7 bases between them. Per germline, CDR1 MNHNY and CDR2 SVGAGI (reference sequence). The CDR3 contains 12 residues.

Only one count was recorded for this clone. The chain is built from TRBV5-1 and TRBJ2-2, with TRBD1 as a possible D gene (6 bases). The CDR3 is 14 residues long. The germline V and J ends were trimmed by 0 bases and 6 bases, with 9 bases remaining between them. The germline V gene encodes CDR1 SGHRS and CDR2 YFSETQ. CDR3 amino acids: CASSLDREAGELFF. The DNA of the CDR3 is TGCGCCAGCAGCTTGGACAGGGAAGCCGGGGAGCTGTTTTTT.

The chain joins TRBV19 to TRBJ1-5; 7 nucleotides agree with TRBD1. The V and J ends lost 5 bases and 6 bases, in that order; junction bases with no gene match: 10. CDR3 length equals 15 residues. Germline V gene lookup returns CDR1 LNHDA and CDR2 SQIVND (reference sequence). CDR3 nucleotides: TGTGCCAGTAGTGAGGGACAGCAGTTCGGTCAGCCCCAGCATTTT. Amino acids: CASSEGQQFGQPQHF.

This chain links TRBV10-3 with TRBJ1-2; D unresolved. Germline V gene lookup returns CDR1 ENHRY and CDR2 SYGVKD. The CDR3 consists of 15 residues. V lost 3 bases to trimming and J lost 0 bases, with 11 bases between them. CDR3 coding DNA: TGTGCCATCAGTGACGCGGACGGAGCTAACTATGGCTACACCTTC. This gives the protein CAISDADGANYGYTF.

The gene calls are TRBV27 and TRBJ2-3; no firm D call. Germline values: CDR1 MNHEY, CDR2 SMNVEV (reference sequence). Trimming removed 6 bases from V and 2 bases from J, with 15 bases in between. The CDR3 totals 15 residues. CDR3 protein: CASSPSARVTDTQYF. CDR3 DNA sequence: TGTGCCAGCAGCCCTTCGGCCCGGGTCACAGATACGCAGTATTTT.

This clone was observed a few times. The chain employs TRBV4-1 and TRBJ2-1, with unresolved D. The V gene lost 0 bases and the J gene lost 6 bases, with 9 bases spanning the gap. The CDR3 consists of 14 residues. CDR1 and CDR2 (germline): MGHRA, YSYEKL. CDR3 residues: CASSQEPNSNEQFF. The CDR3 DNA sequence: TGCGCCAGCAGCCAAGAGCCAAATTCCAATGAGCAGTTCTTC.

This sequence joins TRBV4-1 and TRBJ2-3; D is possibly TRBD1 or TRBD2 (6 bases each). CDR3 size: 17 residues. From germline, CDR1 is MGHRA and CDR2 YSYEKL. V was clipped by 0 bases and J by 2 bases, with 15 bases between them. The CDR3 DNA sequence: TGCGCCAGCAGCCAAGAGGGGGGCGGGCGGGTCACAGATACGCAGTATTTT. This encodes CASSQEGGGRVTDTQYF.

V and J are TRBV5-1 and TRBJ1-2; D is perhaps TRBD1 (5 bases). There are 14 residues in the CDR3. Germline V gene lookup returns CDR1 SGHRS and CDR2 YFSETQ. The ends were cut back, 9 bases at V and 0 bases at J, with 15 bases in the middle. This CDR3 reads CATTVDSPNYGYTF. The CDR3 nucleotides are TGCGCCACCACTGTCGACAGTCCTAACTATGGCTACACCTTC. Supplemented by reference TRBV5-1 and TRBJ1-2, the full variable domain reads KAGVTQTPRYLIKTRGQQVTLSCSPISGHRSVSWYQQTPGQGLQFLFEYFSETQRNKGNFPGRFSGRQFSNSRSEMNVSTLELGDSALYLCATTVDSPNYGYTFGSGTRLTVV.

This sequence joins TRBV29-1 and TRBJ1-1; a weak D match, TRBD1 (5 bases). This CDR3 region has 14 residues. V lost 6 bases, J lost 4 bases, and 18 bases lay in between. CDR1 is SQVTM, CDR2 ANQGSEA, per germline. The DNA of the CDR3 is TGCAGCGTCCTGGGACCTTCACGGGGCACTGAAGCTTTCTTT. This sequence encodes CSVLGPSRGTEAFF.

The chain has TRBV7-8 and TRBJ1-2; possible D gene TRBD1, 5 bases. The V end lost 0 bases, the J end lost 6 bases, and 11 bases lay between the germline ends. This CDR3 is built from 14 residues. From germline, CDR1 is SGHVS and CDR2 FQNEAQ. This CDR3 is CASSLAGGGDGYTF. CDR3 coding DNA: TGTGCCAGCAGCTTAGCGGGGGGAGGGGATGGCTACACCTTC.